This entry lists 26 T cell receptor beta chains sequenced from one sample in a study of blood T cell repertoires in COVID-19. Clones were sequenced by immunoSEQ multiplex PCR, and TCRdb holds only the in-frame ones, with some missing. Altogether a few hundred thousand clones are present, approximately 86% being singletons, with the ten largest covering roughly 3%. The sample taken for sequencing was peripheral blood. These receptors all come from a man aged 55 to 70 with acute or convalescent COVID-19.

The V and J genes are TRBV3-1 (or the pseudogene TRBV3-2) and TRBJ2-4; D may be TRBD1 (6 bases). CDR1 and CDR2 (germline): LGHDT, YNNKEL (reference sequence). This CDR3 is built from 15 residues. V dropped 0 bases and J dropped 8 bases, with 14 bases sitting between them. For the CDR3, the DNA is TGTGCCAGCAGCCAAGATTGGGGGCTAAGGGACATTCAGTACTTC. It yields the protein CASSQDWGLRDIQYF.

Only one count was recorded for this clone. This chain connects TRBV10-1 to TRBJ1-1; maybe TRBD1 (5 bases). V lost 4 bases to trimming and J lost 3 bases, with 18 bases between them. CDR1 and CDR2 (germline): WNHNN, SYGVQD (reference sequence). This CDR3 has 16 residues. The CDR3 loop reads CASSGVYGGADTEAFF. The CDR3 DNA is TGCGCCAGCAGTGGAGTATATGGTGGGGCAGACACTGAAGCTTTCTTT.

This rearrangement joins TRBV15 to TRBJ1-1; D call uncertain. V was shortened by 3 bases and J by 0 bases, with 8 bases between the two germline ends. Germline V lookup: CDR1 LNHNV, CDR2 YYDKDF (reference sequence). This CDR3 contains 14 residues. CDR3 sequence (DNA): TGTGCCACCAGCAGTTCGGGTCTGAACACTGAAGCTTTCTTT. It encodes CATSSSGLNTEAFF.

The chain joins TRBV5-6 to TRBJ1-5; D perhaps matches TRBD1 (5 bases). V lost 2 bases, J lost 0 bases, and 6 bases lay in between. Germline-derived CDR1 and CDR2 are SGHDT and YYEEEE. This CDR3 region has 14 residues. The CDR3: CASSFGASNQPQHF. CDR3 in DNA: TGTGCCAGCAGCTTTGGGGCTAGCAATCAGCCCCAGCATTTT.

The chain's CDR3 is CASRPRQGGTNEKLFF. CDR3 in DNA: TGTGCCAGCAGACCCAGACAGGGGGGAACTAATGAAAAACTGTTTTTT. This chain joins TRBV27 and TRBJ1-4; TRBD1 matches at 9 bases. There are 16 residues in the CDR3. Germline CDR1 MNHEY, CDR2 SMNVEV (reference sequence). The junction had 6 bases not matched to a gene; V was cut back by 6 bases and J by 1 base. The full variable domain, rest sourced from reference TRBV27 and TRBJ1-4, is EAQVTQNPRYLITVTGKKLTVTCSQNMNHEYMSWYRQDPGLGLRQIYYSMNVEVTDKGDVPEGYKVSRKEKRNFPLILESPSPNQTSLYFCASRPRQGGTNEKLFFGSGTQLSVL.

This chain joins TRBV18 and TRBJ1-6; TRBD1 matches 7 bases. CDR1 KGHSH and CDR2 LQKENI come from the germline V gene. The CDR3 has 15 amino acids. The V gene end was trimmed by 1 base and the J gene end by 8 bases; junction bases not matched to a gene: 5. This chain's CDR3 is CASSPLGQGDSPLHF. CDR3 sequence (DNA): TGTGCCAGCTCACCACTAGGGCAGGGGGATTCACCCCTCCACTTT.

This chain uses TRBV2 with TRBJ1-4; D gene unclear. V shed 5 bases and J shed 8 bases, with 6 bases lying between them. CDR1 is SNHLY, CDR2 FYNNEI, per germline. The CDR3 extends over 11 amino acids. This CDR3 reads CASSPREKLFF. In nucleotides, the CDR3 is TGTGCCAGCAGTCCGAGGGAAAAACTGTTTTTT.

This clone was counted only a few times. V gene TRBV10-1 combines with J gene TRBJ2-7; 9 bases map to TRBD2. Trimming removed 4 bases from V and 3 bases from J; junction bases left unmatched: 4. Germline values: CDR1 WNHNN, CDR2 SYGVQD (reference sequence). This CDR3 is 14 amino acids long. CDR3 region: CASSAYSGGYEQYF. The CDR3 region has the DNA TGCGCCAGCAGTGCGTATAGCGGGGGCTACGAGCAGTACTTC.

The genes are TRBV5-1 and TRBJ2-3, with TRBD2 matching over 10 bases. The V gene end was trimmed by 3 bases and the J gene end by 2 bases; junction bases not matched to a gene: 6. Germline V lookup: CDR1 SGHRS, CDR2 YFSETQ. This CDR3 comprises 16 residues. CDR3: CASSSLAGGNTDTQYF. The DNA of the CDR3 is TGCGCCAGCAGCTCGTTAGCGGGGGGAAACACAGATACGCAGTATTTT.

This clone was observed once. The V gene is TRBV19, the J gene TRBJ1-5, with no clear D. The ends were cut back, 3 bases at V and 0 bases at J, with 18 bases in the middle. This CDR3 has 18 residues. CDR1 and CDR2 (germline): LNHDA, SQIVND (reference sequence). The CDR3 here is CASSIRQAPLDSNQPQHF. The CDR3 DNA reads TGTGCCAGTAGTATTCGGCAGGCGCCCCTTGATAGCAATCAGCCCCAGCATTTT.

The chain has TRBV5-1 and TRBJ1-2; 9 bases line up with TRBD1. V shed 6 bases, J shed 7 bases, and the junction held 4 bases outside the gene matches. The CDR3 is made up of 12 amino acids. Germline CDR1 and CDR2: SGHRS and YFSETQ. The CDR3 DNA sequence: TGCGCCAGCACGGACAGGGGCGGTGGCTACACCTTC. Its protein is CASTDRGGGYTF.

The V gene is TRBV29-1, the J gene TRBJ2-7; 7 nucleotides align to TRBD2. The CDR3 spans 13 residues. Germline CDR1 SQVTM, CDR2 ANQGSEA. J was trimmed by 6 bases and V by 4 bases; bases with no gene match: 9. CDR3 residues: CSVVLGGGFEQYF. CDR3 coding DNA: TGCAGCGTTGTCCTTGGGGGGGGTTTCGAGCAGTACTTC.

The gene calls are TRBV13 and TRBJ1-2; 8 bases match TRBD1. V shed 3 bases, J shed 8 bases, and the junction held 5 bases outside the gene matches. The germline V gene has CDR1 PRHDT and CDR2 FYEKMQ (reference sequence). The CDR3 is made up of 13 amino acids. CDR3 protein: CASSLDRAGGYTF. DNA of the CDR3: TGTGCCAGCAGCTTGGACAGGGCAGGAGGCTACACCTTC.

This chain joins TRBV3-1 (or the pseudogene TRBV3-2) and TRBJ1-1; perhaps TRBD1 as D (5 bases). Germline CDR1 LGHDT, CDR2 YNNKEL (reference sequence). There are 12 residues in the CDR3. V was clipped by 7 bases and J by 3 bases, with 9 bases between them. The chain's CDR3 is CASTRGDTEAFF. CDR3 bases: TGTGCCAGCACTAGGGGTGACACTGAAGCTTTCTTT.

V and J are TRBV5-1 and TRBJ2-3; D remains unclear. The V end lost 0 bases, the J end lost 3 bases, and 8 bases lay between the germline ends. Germline V CDR1 and CDR2: SGHRS, YFSETQ. The CDR3 runs 14 residues. CDR3 residues: CASSLVPGTDTQYF. The CDR3 nucleotides read TGCGCCAGCAGCTTGGTCCCCGGGACAGATACGCAGTATTTT.

The chain has TRBV4-3 and TRBJ2-3; TRBD1 is a possible D gene (5 bases). V lost 1 base, J lost 1 base, and 18 bases lay in between. Germline-derived CDR1 and CDR2 are LGHNA and YSLEER. The CDR3 has 18 residues. CDR3 in amino acids: CASSQGVTAQGGTDTQYF. CDR3 bases: TGCGCCAGCAGCCAAGGAGTAACGGCACAAGGGGGCACAGATACGCAGTATTTT.

As for this clone: This is likely a read error, given that the CDR3 carries no conserved phenylalanine or tryptophan at its end. It is unclear where the CDR3 begins or ends on the DNA, so no DNA is shown, and the CDR3 is as TCRdb lists it. The V call is TRBV7-9, the J call TRBJ1-2; the table's D call, TRBD1, was not checked against the DNA. CDR1 and CDR2 (germline): SEHNR, FQNEAQ (reference sequence). From its first to its last residue, the CDR3 has 12 amino acids. This chain's CDR3 is CATSGQGLWLHL.

This chain connects TRBV6-6 to TRBJ2-2; 12 positions match TRBD2. The junction had 20 bases not matched to a gene; V was cut back by 5 bases and J by 7 bases. Germline values: CDR1 MNHNY, CDR2 SVGAGI (reference sequence). There are 20 residues in the CDR3. The CDR3 coding sequence is TGTGCCAGCAGTCGGTCCCCCGTTGGGCTAGCGGGGGGGCAAGGCGGGGAGCTGTTTTTT. Its translation: CASSRSPVGLAGGQGGELFF.

The chain recombines TRBV5-1 with TRBJ2-2; D unclear. The length of the CDR3 is 14 residues. The V end lost 1 base, the J end lost 1 base, and 5 bases lay between the germline ends. CDR1 SGHRS and CDR2 YFSETQ come from the germline V gene. In DNA, the CDR3 is TGCGCCAGCAGCTTGCGAGGGAACACCGGGGAGCTGTTTTTT. This sequence encodes CASSLRGNTGELFF.

The chain uses TRBV4-1 and TRBJ1-2; TRBD1 matches at 7 bases. Looked up from germline, CDR1 is MGHRA and CDR2 is YSYEKL. The CDR3 length is 14 residues. V shed 0 bases and J 5 bases; nucleotides not matched to a gene: 3. The CDR3 DNA follows: TGCGCCAGCAGCCAAGATGGGGACAGTTATGGCTACACCTTC. Its protein product is CASSQDGDSYGYTF.

The chain carries TRBV28 and TRBJ1-4; no firm D call. The germline V gene has CDR1 MDHEN and CDR2 SYDVKM. With 8 bases removed from V and 0 bases from J, the gap between germline ends came to 16 bases. The CDR3 is 16 amino acids. The CDR3, as DNA: TGTGCCAGCCTACGCTCCGGGGTTGCAACTAATGAAAAACTGTTTTTT. It translates to CASLRSGVATNEKLFF.

The chain links TRBV9 to TRBJ1-4, with 8 bases matching TRBD1. Germline V lookup: CDR1 SGDLS, CDR2 YYNGEE. The CDR3 runs to 15 residues. V trimming: 4 bases; J trimming: 7 bases; junction bases outside the gene matches: 9. DNA for the CDR3: TGTGCCAGCAGCCCACAGGACAGGGTGGTTGAAAAACTGTTTTTT. Translation: CASSPQDRVVEKLFF.

V and J are TRBV14 and TRBJ1-2; 7 bases are shared with TRBD1. CDR3 length: 15 amino acids. Germline CDR1 is SGHDN and CDR2 is FVKESK. V lost 1 base, J lost 6 bases, and 8 bases stayed unmatched. DNA of the CDR3: TGTGCCAGCAGCCAAGGATCAGGGGGGATTGATGGCTACACCTTC. Protein sequence: CASSQGSGGIDGYTF.

This chain connects TRBV30 to TRBJ1-1, with 8 positions matching TRBD1. The germline V gene encodes CDR1 GTSNPN and CDR2 SVGIG (reference sequence). The trim removed 4 bases at V and 1 base at J, leaving 5 bases unmatched. The CDR3 has 14 amino acids. The DNA of the CDR3 is TGTGCCTGGAAGCTTGACAGGGGGAACACTGAAGCTTTCTTT. Its translation: CAWKLDRGNTEAFF.

The V and J genes are TRBV27 and TRBJ1-1, with 9 bases identical to TRBD1. Germline assignment: CDR1 MNHEY and CDR2 SMNVEV (reference sequence). The CDR3 loop spans 15 amino acids. J lost 4 bases, V lost 5 bases, and 8 bases had no gene match. The CDR3 sequence: CASSPHPGQGTEAFF. CDR3 coding DNA: TGTGCCAGCAGTCCCCACCCGGGACAGGGCACTGAAGCTTTCTTT.

The chain joins TRBV19 to TRBJ2-5, with D possibly matching TRBD1 (6 bases). The CDR3 totals 14 residues. The V gene lost 3 bases and the J gene lost 4 bases, with 12 bases spanning the gap. Per the germline V gene, CDR1 is LNHDA and CDR2 is SQIVND (reference sequence). The DNA for the CDR3 is TGTGCCAGTAGTATTGGGGGCCCCGGAGAGACCCAGTACTTC. Its protein product is CASSIGGPGETQYF. The full variable domain, completed using reference TRBV19 and TRBJ2-5, is DGGITQSPKYLFRKEGQNVTLSCEQNLNHDAMYWYRQDPGQGLRLIYYSQIVNDFQKGDIAEGYSVSREKKESFPLTVTSAQKNPTAFYLCASSIGGPGETQYFGPGTRLLVL.